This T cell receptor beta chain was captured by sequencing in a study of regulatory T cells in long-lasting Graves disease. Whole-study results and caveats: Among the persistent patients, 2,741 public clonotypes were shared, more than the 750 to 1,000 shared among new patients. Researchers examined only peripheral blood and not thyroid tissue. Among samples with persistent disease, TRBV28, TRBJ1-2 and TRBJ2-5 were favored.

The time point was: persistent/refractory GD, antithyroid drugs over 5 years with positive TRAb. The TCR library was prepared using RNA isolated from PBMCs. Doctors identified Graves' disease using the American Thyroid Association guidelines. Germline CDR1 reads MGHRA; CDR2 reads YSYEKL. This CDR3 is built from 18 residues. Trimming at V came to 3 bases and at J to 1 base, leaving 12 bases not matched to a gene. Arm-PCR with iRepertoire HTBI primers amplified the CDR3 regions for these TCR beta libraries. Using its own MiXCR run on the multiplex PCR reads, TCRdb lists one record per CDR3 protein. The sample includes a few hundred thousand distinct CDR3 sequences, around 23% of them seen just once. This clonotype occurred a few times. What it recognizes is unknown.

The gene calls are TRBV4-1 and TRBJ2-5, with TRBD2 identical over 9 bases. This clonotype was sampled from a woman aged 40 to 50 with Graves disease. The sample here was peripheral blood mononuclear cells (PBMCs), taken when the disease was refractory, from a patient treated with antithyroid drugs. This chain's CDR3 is CASSQAMTSGSSQETQYF. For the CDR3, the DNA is TGCGCCAGCAGCCAGGCCATGACTAGCGGTTCTTCCCAAGAGACCCAGTACTTC.